A single sample gave rise to the 14 T cell receptor beta chains below, sequenced in a study of identical twins. TCRdb called the 5' RACE reads again in MiXCR, with one record for every CDR3 protein. Among roughly 500,000 distinct CDR3 sequences listed, around 20% were seen once. These records were also assigned to another study, of T cells expressing NK-cell markers.

The sequencing sample was made of CD4+ T cells sorted from blood. These receptors originate from a woman under 30 in good health.

V usage is TRBV6-2 or TRBV6-3 and J usage is TRBJ2-1; the match to TRBD2 covers 10 bases. The CDR3 is made up of 15 amino acids. Germline CDR1 reads MNHEY; CDR2 reads SVGEGT. The V segment lost 7 bases and the J segment 4 bases; nucleotides outside the gene matches: 7. The CDR3 spells CASMSGGVLYNEQFF. CDR3 sequence (DNA): TGTGCCAGCATGAGCGGGGGGGTGCTATACAATGAGCAGTTCTTC.

CDR3 in amino acids: CASRQAGGYNEQFF. CDR3 DNA sequence: TGCGCCAGCAGACAAGCGGGGGGGTACAATGAGCAGTTCTTC. The genes are TRBV5-1 and TRBJ2-1, with 10 bases that match TRBD2. The V gene end was trimmed by 5 bases and the J gene end by 4 bases; junction bases not matched to a gene: 3. Germline V lookup: CDR1 SGHRS, CDR2 YFSETQ. CDR3 length equals 14 residues. Combining the CDR3 with reference TRBV5-1 and TRBJ2-1 gives the whole variable domain KAGVTQTPRYLIKTRGQQVTLSCSPISGHRSVSWYQQTPGQGLQFLFEYFSETQRNKGNFPGRFSGRQFSNSRSEMNVSTLELGDSALYLCASRQAGGYNEQFFGPGTRLTVL.

This chain uses TRBV7-2 with TRBJ2-1; TRBD2 agrees at 12 bases. Germline V gives CDR1 SGHTA, CDR2 FQGNSA. The CDR3 loop spans 16 amino acids. J gave up 4 bases and V 5 bases, and 6 bases lay outside the gene matches. In DNA, the CDR3 is TGTGCCAGCAGCGTTATCCTAGCGGGAGGGTACAATGAGCAGTTCTTC. This translates into CASSVILAGGYNEQFF.

V gene TRBV28 combines with J gene TRBJ2-7; D might be TRBD2 (6 bases). The CDR3 covers 18 residues. Per germline, CDR1 MDHEN and CDR2 SYDVKM. Deletions cut 5 bases from V and 1 base from J, with 24 bases between. The CDR3 nucleotides are TGTGCCAGCAGTCCACCGGGACTCCAGCGGGCTATTTCCTACGAGCAGTACTTC. Translation gives CASSPPGLQRAISYEQYF.

This chain joins TRBV6-5 and TRBJ2-7; D is undetermined. CDR1 MNHEY and CDR2 SVGAGI come from the germline V gene. V shed 4 bases and J shed 3 bases, with 19 bases lying between them. The length of the CDR3 is 16 residues. Here the CDR3 DNA reads TGTGCCAGCAGTTCTTCCCAGTATACCGTACACTACGAGCAGTACTTC. It yields the protein CASSSSQYTVHYEQYF.

This clonotype was counted between two and nine times. CDR3 nucleotides: TGTGCCAGCACCCTGAGCCTCCGGACTAGTTTGAGGGAGACCCAGTACTTC. Translating gives CASTLSLRTSLRETQYF. V and J are TRBV7-2 and TRBJ2-5; 7 bases are a match to TRBD2. The CDR3 has 17 amino acids. Losses at the gene ends were 7 bases for V and 5 bases for J; bases not matched to a gene: 19. Germline lookup yields CDR1 SGHTA and CDR2 FQGNSA.

V usage is TRBV29-1 and J usage is TRBJ1-2, with D maybe TRBD1 (5 bases). V dropped 3 bases and J dropped 6 bases, with 20 bases sitting between them. The CDR3 runs 15 residues. Germline V gene lookup returns CDR1 SQVTM and CDR2 ANQGSEA. This chain's CDR3 is CSVEWAGRAGDGYTF. The CDR3 DNA is TGCAGCGTTGAGTGGGCAGGGAGAGCTGGAGATGGCTACACCTTC.

The V call is TRBV9, the J call TRBJ1-6; TRBD1 agrees at 8 bases. This CDR3 has 15 residues. Germline values: CDR1 SGDLS, CDR2 YYNGEE. J gave up 7 bases and V 0 bases, and 3 bases lay outside the gene matches. The CDR3 DNA is TGTGCCAGCAGCGTAGGGGACAGGATGAATTCACCCCTCCACTTT. Encoded protein: CASSVGDRMNSPLHF.

This clonotype occurred a few times. The CDR3 DNA sequence: TGTGCCAGCAGCTTGGGACCGTCTAACTACGAGCAGTACTTC. It translates to CASSLGPSNYEQYF. J is TRBJ2-7 and V is TRBV7-3, with D perhaps being TRBD1 or TRBD2 (5 bases each). Germline V gene data show CDR1 as SGHTA and CDR2 as FQGTGA. The ends were cut back, 3 bases at V and 3 bases at J, with 12 bases in the middle. The CDR3 covers 14 residues.

The chain employs TRBV30 and TRBJ2-2; possible D gene TRBD2, 6 bases. The germline V and J ends were trimmed by 4 bases and 4 bases, with 16 bases remaining between them. The CDR3 length is 15 residues. Per germline, CDR1 GTSNPN and CDR2 SVGIG (reference sequence). The CDR3 protein is CAWTALDYFTGELFF. The CDR3 DNA follows: TGTGCCTGGACCGCCTTGGACTACTTCACCGGGGAGCTGTTTTTT.

V usage is TRBV12-3 or TRBV12-4 and J usage is TRBJ2-1; 8 positions agree with TRBD1. V was pared by 4 bases and J by 9 bases, with 5 bases of the junction left unmatched. The CDR3 extends over 13 amino acids. CDR3 coding DNA: TGTGCCAGCAGTTCAGGGGGCTGGGGTGAGCAGTTCTTC. Protein: CASSSGGWGEQFF.

This chain connects TRBV5-1 to TRBJ2-3, with 8 bases aligning to TRBD2. The CDR3 extends over 15 amino acids. Trimming removed 4 bases from V and 5 bases from J; junction bases left unmatched: 9. CDR1 SGHRS and CDR2 YFSETQ come from the germline V gene. DNA for the CDR3: TGCGCCAGCAGCCCTCGGGGGGGCTGGGGAGATACGCAGTATTTT. This encodes CASSPRGGWGDTQYF.

The chain is built from TRBV6-2 or TRBV6-3 and TRBJ2-1; tentatively, D is TRBD2 (5 bases). The CDR3 runs to 16 residues. Germline-derived CDR1 and CDR2 are MNHEY and SVGEGT. Trimming took 7 bases from V and 0 from J, leaving 16 bases between them. The CDR3 DNA reads TGTGCCAGCATTACCCCGGGGTCAAGCTCCTACAATGAGCAGTTCTTC. Translated, it gives CASITPGSSSYNEQFF.

The chain combines TRBV9 with TRBJ2-3, with TRBD2 matching 14 bases. Germline loops: CDR1 SGDLS, CDR2 YYNGEE. The CDR3 consists of 19 residues. J was trimmed by 4 bases and V by 0 bases; bases with no gene match: 10. The CDR3: CASSVEVGTSGSRSDTQYF. In DNA form, the CDR3 reads TGTGCCAGCAGCGTAGAAGTTGGGACTAGCGGGAGTAGGTCAGATACGCAGTATTTT. The full variable domain, with the rest looked up from reference TRBV9 and TRBJ2-3, is DSGVTQTPKHLITATGQRVTLRCSPRSGDLSVYWYQQSLDQGLQFLIQYYNGEERAKGNILERFSAQQFPDLHSELNLSSLELGDSALYFCASSVEVGTSGSRSDTQYFGPGTRLTVL.